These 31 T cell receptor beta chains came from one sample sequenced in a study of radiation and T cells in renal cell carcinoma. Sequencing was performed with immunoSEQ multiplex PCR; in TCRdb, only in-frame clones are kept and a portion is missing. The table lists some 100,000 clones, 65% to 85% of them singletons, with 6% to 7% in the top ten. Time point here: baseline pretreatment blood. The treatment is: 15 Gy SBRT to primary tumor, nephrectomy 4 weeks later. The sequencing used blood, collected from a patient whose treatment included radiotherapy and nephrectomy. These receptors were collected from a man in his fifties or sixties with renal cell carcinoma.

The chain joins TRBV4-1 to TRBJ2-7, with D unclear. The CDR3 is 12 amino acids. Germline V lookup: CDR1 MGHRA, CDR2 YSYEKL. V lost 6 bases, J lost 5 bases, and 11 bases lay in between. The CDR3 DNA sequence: TGCGCCAGCAGTACGGATGTCCACGAGCAGTACTTC. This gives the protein CASSTDVHEQYF.

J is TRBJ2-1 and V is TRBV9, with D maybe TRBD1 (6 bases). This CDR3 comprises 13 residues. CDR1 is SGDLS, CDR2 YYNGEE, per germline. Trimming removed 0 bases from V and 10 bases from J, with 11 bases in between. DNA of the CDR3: TGTGCCAGCAGCGTAGCTTGGGGGACAGAGCAGTTCTTC. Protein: CASSVAWGTEQFF.

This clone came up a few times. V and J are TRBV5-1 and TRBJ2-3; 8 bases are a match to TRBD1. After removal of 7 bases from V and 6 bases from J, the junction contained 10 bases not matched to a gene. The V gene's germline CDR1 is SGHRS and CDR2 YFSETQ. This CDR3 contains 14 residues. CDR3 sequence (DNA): TGCGCCAGCCGGGACAGGTTCCAGGGGGATACGCAGTATTTT. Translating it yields CASRDRFQGDTQYF.

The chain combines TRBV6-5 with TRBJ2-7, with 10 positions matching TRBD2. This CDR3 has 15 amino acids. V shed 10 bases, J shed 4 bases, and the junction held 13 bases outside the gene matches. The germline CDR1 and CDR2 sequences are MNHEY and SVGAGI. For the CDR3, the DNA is TGTGCCACCGAAGCGGGAGGGGTACCGGGGTACGAGCAGTACTTC. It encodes CATEAGGVPGYEQYF.

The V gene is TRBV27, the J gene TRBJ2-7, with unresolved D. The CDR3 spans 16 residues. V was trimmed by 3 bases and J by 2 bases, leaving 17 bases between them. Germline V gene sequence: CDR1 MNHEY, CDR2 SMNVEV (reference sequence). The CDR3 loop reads CASSLPSQAFAYEQYF. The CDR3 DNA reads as TGTGCCAGCAGTTTGCCCTCCCAGGCTTTCGCCTACGAGCAGTACTTC.

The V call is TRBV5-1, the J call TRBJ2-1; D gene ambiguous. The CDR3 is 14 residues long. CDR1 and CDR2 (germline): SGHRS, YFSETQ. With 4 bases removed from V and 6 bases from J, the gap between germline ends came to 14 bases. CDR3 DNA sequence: TGCGCCAGCAGCCCGTCGTCTAGTGTCAATGAGCAGTTCTTC. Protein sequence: CASSPSSSVNEQFF.

The CDR3 DNA is TGCGCCAGCAGTCCACAAACAGTATGCCTCGAGCTGTTTTTT. It translates to CASSPQTVCLELFF. The rearrangement joins TRBV23-1 to TRBJ2-2, with no clear D. TRBV23-1 falls under the ORF class, with uncertain function. CDR3 length: 14 amino acids. Trimming removed 4 bases at V and 11 bases at J, with 17 bases between.

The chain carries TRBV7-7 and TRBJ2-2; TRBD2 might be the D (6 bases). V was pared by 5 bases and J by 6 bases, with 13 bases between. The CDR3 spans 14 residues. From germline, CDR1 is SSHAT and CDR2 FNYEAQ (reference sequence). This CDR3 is CASSPTWGAGELFF. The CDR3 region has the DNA TGTGCCAGCAGCCCAACGTGGGGGGCCGGGGAGCTGTTTTTT.

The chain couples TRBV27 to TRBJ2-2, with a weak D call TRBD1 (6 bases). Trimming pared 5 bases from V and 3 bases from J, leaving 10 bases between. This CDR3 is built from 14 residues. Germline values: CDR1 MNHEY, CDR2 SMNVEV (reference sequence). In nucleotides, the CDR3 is TGTGCCAGCAGTCCAGGGGTGGACACCGGGGAGCTGTTTTTT. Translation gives CASSPGVDTGELFF.

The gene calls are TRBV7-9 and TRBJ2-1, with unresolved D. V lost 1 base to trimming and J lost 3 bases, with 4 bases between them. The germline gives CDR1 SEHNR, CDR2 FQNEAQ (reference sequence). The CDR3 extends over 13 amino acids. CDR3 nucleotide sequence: TGTGCCAGCAGCTTAGGGAACTACAATGAGCAGTTCTTC. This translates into CASSLGNYNEQFF.

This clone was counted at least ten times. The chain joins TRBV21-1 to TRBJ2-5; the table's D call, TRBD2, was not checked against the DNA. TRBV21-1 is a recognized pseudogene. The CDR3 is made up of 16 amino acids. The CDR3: CASSAKSEASGETQYF. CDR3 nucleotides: TGTGCCAGCAGCGCAAAGTCGGAGGCTAGCGGAGAGACCCAGTACTTC.

The CDR3 sequence is CASRRDRDHEQYF. The CDR3 bases are TGTGCCAGCAGACGGGACAGGGACCACGAGCAGTACTTC. This chain links TRBV6-6 with TRBJ2-7; 9 bases are shared with TRBD1. J was trimmed by 5 bases and V by 6 bases; bases with no gene match: 5. The CDR3 has 13 amino acids. CDR1 and CDR2 (germline): MNHNY, SVGAGI (reference sequence).

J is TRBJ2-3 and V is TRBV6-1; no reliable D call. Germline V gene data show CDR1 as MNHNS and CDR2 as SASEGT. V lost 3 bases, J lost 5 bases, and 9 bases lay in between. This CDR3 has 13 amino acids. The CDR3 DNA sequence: TGTGCCAGCAGTGATGGGTCGGTAGATACGCAGTATTTT. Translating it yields CASSDGSVDTQYF.

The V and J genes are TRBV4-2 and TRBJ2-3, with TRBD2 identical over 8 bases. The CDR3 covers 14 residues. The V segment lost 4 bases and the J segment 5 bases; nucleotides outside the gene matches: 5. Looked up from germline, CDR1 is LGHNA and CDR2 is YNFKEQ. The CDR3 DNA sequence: TGTGCCAGCAGCCTGCCCGGGAGGGGAGATACGCAGTATTTT. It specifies CASSLPGRGDTQYF.

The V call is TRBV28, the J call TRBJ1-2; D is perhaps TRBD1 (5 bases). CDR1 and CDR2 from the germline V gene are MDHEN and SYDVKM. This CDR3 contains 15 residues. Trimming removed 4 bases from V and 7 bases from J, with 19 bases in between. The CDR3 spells CASSSKPTERGGYTF. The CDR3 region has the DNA TGTGCCAGCAGTTCGAAGCCGACGGAGAGGGGTGGCTACACCTTC.

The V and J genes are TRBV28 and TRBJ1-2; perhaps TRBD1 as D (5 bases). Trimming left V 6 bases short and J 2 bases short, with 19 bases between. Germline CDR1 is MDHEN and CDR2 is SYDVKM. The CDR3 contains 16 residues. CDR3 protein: CASSVTGTPSNYGYTF. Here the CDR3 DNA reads TGTGCCAGCAGCGTAACCGGGACCCCTTCCAACTATGGCTACACCTTC.

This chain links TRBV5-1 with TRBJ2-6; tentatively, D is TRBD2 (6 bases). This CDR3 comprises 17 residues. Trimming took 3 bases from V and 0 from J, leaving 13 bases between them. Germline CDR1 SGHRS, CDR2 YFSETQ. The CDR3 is CASSWTAGRSGANVLTF. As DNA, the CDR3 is TGCGCCAGCAGCTGGACCGCGGGGCGCTCTGGGGCCAACGTCCTGACTTTC.

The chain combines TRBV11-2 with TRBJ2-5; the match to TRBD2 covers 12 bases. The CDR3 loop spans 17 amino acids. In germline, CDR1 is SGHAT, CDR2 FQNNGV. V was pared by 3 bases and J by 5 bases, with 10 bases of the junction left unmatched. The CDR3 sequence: CASSLRPGGTSGETQYF. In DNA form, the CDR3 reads TGTGCCAGCAGCTTGAGACCCGGTGGGACTAGCGGGGAGACCCAGTACTTC. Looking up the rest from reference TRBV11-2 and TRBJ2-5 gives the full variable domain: EAGVAQSPRYKIIEKRQSVAFWCNPISGHATLYWYQQILGQGPKLLIQFQNNGVVDDSQLPKDRFSAERLKGVDSTLKIQPAKLEDSAVYLCASSLRPGGTSGETQYFGPGTRLLVL.

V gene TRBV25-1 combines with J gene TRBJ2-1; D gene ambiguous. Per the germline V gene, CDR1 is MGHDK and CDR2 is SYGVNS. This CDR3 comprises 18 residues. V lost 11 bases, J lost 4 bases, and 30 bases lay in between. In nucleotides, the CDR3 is TGTGCCCCCTACTCTGATCGATTAGACCTGTCCCATTACAATGAGCAGTTCTTC. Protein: CAPYSDRLDLSHYNEQFF.

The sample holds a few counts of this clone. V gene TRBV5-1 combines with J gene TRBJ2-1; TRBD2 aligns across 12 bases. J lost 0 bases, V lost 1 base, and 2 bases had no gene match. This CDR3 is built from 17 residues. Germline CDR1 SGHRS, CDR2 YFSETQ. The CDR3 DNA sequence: TGCGCCAGCAGCTTGACTAGCGGGGGGAGCTCCTACAATGAGCAGTTCTTC. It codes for CASSLTSGGSSYNEQFF.

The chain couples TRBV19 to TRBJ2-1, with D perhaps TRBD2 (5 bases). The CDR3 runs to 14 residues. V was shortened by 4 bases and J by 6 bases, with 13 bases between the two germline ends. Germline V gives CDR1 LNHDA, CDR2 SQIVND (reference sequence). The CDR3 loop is CASSTPGLANEQFF. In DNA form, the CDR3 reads TGTGCCAGTAGTACCCCCGGGCTAGCCAATGAGCAGTTCTTC. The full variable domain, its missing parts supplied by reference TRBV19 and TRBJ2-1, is DGGITQSPKYLFRKEGQNVTLSCEQNLNHDAMYWYRQDPGQGLRLIYYSQIVNDFQKGDIAEGYSVSREKKESFPLTVTSAQKNPTAFYLCASSTPGLANEQFFGPGTRLTVL.

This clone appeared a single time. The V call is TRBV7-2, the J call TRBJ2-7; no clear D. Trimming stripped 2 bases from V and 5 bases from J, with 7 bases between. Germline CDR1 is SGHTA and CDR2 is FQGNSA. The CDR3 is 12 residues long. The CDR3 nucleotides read TGTGCCAGCAGCTTATCGTTCAACGAGCAGTACTTC. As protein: CASSLSFNEQYF.

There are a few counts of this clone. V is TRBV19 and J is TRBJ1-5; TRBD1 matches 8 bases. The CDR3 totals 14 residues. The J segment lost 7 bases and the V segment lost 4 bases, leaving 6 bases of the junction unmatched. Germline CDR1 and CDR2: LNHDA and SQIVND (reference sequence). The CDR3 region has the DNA TGTGCCAGTAGTAGTACAGGGGGAGGACAGCCCCAGCATTTT. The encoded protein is CASSSTGGGQPQHF.

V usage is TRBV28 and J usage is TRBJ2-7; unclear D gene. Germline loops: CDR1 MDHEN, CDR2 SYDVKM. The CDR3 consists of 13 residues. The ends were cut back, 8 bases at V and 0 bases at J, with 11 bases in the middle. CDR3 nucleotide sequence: TGTGCCAGCCAGAGACCCTCCTCCTACGAGCAGTACTTC. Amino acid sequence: CASQRPSSYEQYF.

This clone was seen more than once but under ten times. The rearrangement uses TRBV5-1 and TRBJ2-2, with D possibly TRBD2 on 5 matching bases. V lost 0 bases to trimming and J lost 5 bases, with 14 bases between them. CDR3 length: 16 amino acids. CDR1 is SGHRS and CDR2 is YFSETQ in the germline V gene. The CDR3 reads CASSLEPLGATGELFF. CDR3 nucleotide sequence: TGCGCCAGCAGCTTGGAACCCTTGGGAGCGACCGGGGAGCTGTTTTTT.

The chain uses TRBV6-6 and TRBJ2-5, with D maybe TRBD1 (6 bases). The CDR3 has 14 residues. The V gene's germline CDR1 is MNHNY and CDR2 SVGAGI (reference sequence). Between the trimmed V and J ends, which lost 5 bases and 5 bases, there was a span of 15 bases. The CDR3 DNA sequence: TGTGCCAGCAGTCCCCCCCCCAGGGGCGAGACCCAGTACTTC. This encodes CASSPPPRGETQYF.

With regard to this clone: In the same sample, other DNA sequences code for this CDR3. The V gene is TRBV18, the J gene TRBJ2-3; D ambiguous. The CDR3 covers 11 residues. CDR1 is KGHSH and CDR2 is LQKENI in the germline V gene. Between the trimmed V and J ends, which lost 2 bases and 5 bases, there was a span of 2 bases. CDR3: CASSPGDTQYF. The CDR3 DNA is TGTGCCAGCTCACCAGGAGATACGCAGTATTTT.

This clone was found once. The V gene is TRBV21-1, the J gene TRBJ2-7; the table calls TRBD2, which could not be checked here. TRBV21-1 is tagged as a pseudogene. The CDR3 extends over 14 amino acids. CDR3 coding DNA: TGTGCCAGCAGCCGAAAGTTAAGCTCAAACGAGCAGTACTTC. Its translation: CASSRKLSSNEQYF.

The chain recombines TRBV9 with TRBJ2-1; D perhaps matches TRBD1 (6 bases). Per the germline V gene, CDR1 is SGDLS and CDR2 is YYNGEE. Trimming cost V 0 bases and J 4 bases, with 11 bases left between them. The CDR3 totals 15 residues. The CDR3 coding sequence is TGTGCCAGCAGCGTAGGGCAGAGGGGGTACAATGAGCAGTTCTTC. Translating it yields CASSVGQRGYNEQFF.

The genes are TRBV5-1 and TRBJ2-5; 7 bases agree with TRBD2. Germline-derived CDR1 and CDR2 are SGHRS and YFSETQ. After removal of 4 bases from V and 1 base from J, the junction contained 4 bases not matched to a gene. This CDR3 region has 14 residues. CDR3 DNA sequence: TGCGCCAGCAGCAATAGCGGGCTCCAAGAGACCCAGTACTTC. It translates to CASSNSGLQETQYF.

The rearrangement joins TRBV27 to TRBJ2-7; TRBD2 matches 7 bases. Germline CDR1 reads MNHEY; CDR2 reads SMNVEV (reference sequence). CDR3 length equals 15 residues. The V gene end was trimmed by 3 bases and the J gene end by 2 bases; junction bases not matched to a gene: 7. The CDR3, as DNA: TGTGCCAGCAGTTTCCAGCGGGATAACCCCTACGAGCAGTACTTC. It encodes CASSFQRDNPYEQYF.